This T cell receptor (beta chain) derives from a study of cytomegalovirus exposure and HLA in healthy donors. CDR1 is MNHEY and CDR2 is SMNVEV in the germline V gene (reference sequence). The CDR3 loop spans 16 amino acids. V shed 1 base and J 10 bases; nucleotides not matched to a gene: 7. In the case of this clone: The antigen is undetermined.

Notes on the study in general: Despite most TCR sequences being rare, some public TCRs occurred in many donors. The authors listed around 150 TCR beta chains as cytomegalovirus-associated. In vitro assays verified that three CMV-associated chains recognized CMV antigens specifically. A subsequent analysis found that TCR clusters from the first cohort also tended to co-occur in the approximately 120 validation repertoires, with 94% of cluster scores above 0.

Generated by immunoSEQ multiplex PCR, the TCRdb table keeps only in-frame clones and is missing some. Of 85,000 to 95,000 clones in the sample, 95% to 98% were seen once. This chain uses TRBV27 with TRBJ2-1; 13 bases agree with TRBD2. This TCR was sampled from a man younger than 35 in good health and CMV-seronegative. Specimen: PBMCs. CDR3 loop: CASSLYGLAGAAEQFF. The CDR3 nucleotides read TGTGCCAGCAGTTTATACGGACTAGCGGGAGCCGCCGAGCAGTTCTTC.